The rows below give T cell receptor beta chains drawn from one sample of a study of T cell responses to AZD1222 COVID-19 vaccine. Sequencing used immunoSEQ multiplex PCR; TCRdb keeps in-frame clones, though not all of them. Of 88,000 or so clones detected, about 88% appear once; the ten largest clones hold 5%. The sample was peripheral blood, taken 28 days after the second AZD1222 dose. The receptors shown here come from an adult who received the AZD1222 COVID-19 vaccine. CDR3s include the opening cysteine and the closing phenylalanine or tryptophan. A D gene is named only where the DNA matches it firmly. Size tells how often a clone was seen (once, few, many) or the class of an expanded clone, and some rows leave it out.

d_gene	abundance	j_gene	v_gene	CDR3nt	CDR3aa
.	.	TRBJ1-5	TRBV10-3	TGTGCCATCAGTGAGGCACAAGCGGGCAATCAGCCCCAGCATTTT	CAISEAQAGNQPQHF
.	few	TRBJ1-1	TRBV6-5	TGTGCCAGCAGTTACTCAGGGGGGGAGACTGAAGCTTTCTTT	CASSYSGGETEAFF
TRBD2	.	TRBJ2-3	TRBV15	TGTGCCACCAGTGCTAGCGGCAACACAGATACGCAGTATTTT	CATSASGNTDTQYF
.	.	TRBJ1-3	TRBV18	TGTGCCAGCTCACCGTGGGACTCCTCTGGAAACACCATATATTTT	CASSPWDSSGNTIYF
TRBD2	.	TRBJ2-3	TRBV6-5	TGTGCCAGCAGCTTGACTAGCGGGGGAGATACGCAGTATTTT	CASSLTSGGDTQYF
.	.	TRBJ1-2	TRBV11-2	TGTGCCAGCAGCTCAACCACGGGAGGACGGGACTATGGCTACACCTTC	CASSSTTGGRDYGYTF
.	.	TRBJ2-7	TRBV15	TGTGCCACCAGCAGAGGAAGCAGTAGAGGCGAGCAGTACTTC	CATSRGSSRGEQYF
.	.	TRBJ2-3	TRBV18	TGTGCCAGCTCATTGCGGGAATCAGATACGCAGTATTTT	CASSLRESDTQYF
.	.	TRBJ1-4	TRBV5-8	TGTGCCAGCAGCTTGGCCCCGGGGAAACTGTTTTTT	CASSLAPGKLFF
TRBD2	.	TRBJ2-5	TRBV18	TGTGCCAGCTCACCATTCCAGCGGGGGGAAGAGACCCAGTACTTC	CASSPFQRGEETQYF
TRBD2	medium-sized	TRBJ2-3	TRBV7-9	TGTGCCAGCAGCAAGCGGACTAGCGGAAGCACAGATACGCAGTATTTT	CASSKRTSGSTDTQYF
.	.	TRBJ2-7	TRBV7-3	TGTGCCAGCAGCTTATTCCCAGCCGGACGGGACTACGAGCAGTACTTC	CASSLFPAGRDYEQYF
.	.	TRBJ2-7	TRBV9	TGTGCCAGCAGCGTAGCAGGGGCGTCTTCCTACGAGCAGTACTTC	CASSVAGASSYEQYF
TRBD2	.	TRBJ2-1	TRBV5-1	TGCGCCAGCAGCTTACTAGCGGGACACTACAATGAGCAGTTCTTC	CASSLLAGHYNEQFF
TRBD2	.	TRBJ2-7	TRBV7-8	TGTGCCAGCAGCTTAACTAGCGGGGGAGCCTACGAGCAGTACTTC	CASSLTSGGAYEQYF
TRBD2	.	TRBJ2-1	TRBV19	TGTGCCAGTAGTAGCGGGGGGGGTTCCAATGAGCAGTTCTTC	CASSSGGGSNEQFF
.	few	TRBJ1-2	TRBV3-1/TRBV3-2	TGTGCCAGCAGCATACACTATGGCTACACCTTC	CASSIHYGYTF
.	.	TRBJ1-6	TRBV2	TGTGCCAGCAAAAGTTTAGGGGCCAGGGATTCACCCCTCCACTTT	CASKSLGARDSPLHF
TRBD1	.	TRBJ2-4	TRBV19	TGTGCCAGTAGTCCAGGACAGGGGGCAGGAAACATTCAGTACTTC	CASSPGQGAGNIQYF
TRBD1	.	TRBJ1-2	TRBV12-3/TRBV12-4	TGTGCCAGCGGCTCGGACAGGGAGGGAGGCTACACCTTC	CASGSDREGGYTF
TRBD1	.	TRBJ2-1	TRBV5-6	TGTGCCAGCAAAACCAGCCGACAGGGCCATGAGCAGTTCTTC	CASKTSRQGHEQFF
.	.	TRBJ2-5	TRBV6-6	TGTGCCAGCAGCGAACTCCAAGAGACCCAGTACTTC	CASSELQETQYF
TRBD2	.	TRBJ2-3	TRBV6-6	TGTGCCAGCCGCCAAGGTCCTAGCGGGGCCCTTGGTACGCAGTATTTT	CASRQGPSGALGTQYF
TRBD2	.	TRBJ2-5	TRBV3-1/TRBV3-2	TGTGCCAGCAGCCAAGGGCTCGGGACTAGCGTCCAAGAGACCCAGTACTTC	CASSQGLGTSVQETQYF
.	.	TRBJ1-5	TRBV13	TGTGCCAGCAGCCGAAGTCCCAATCAGCCCCAGCATTTT	CASSRSPNQPQHF
.	once	TRBJ2-3	TRBV27	TGTGCCAGCAGTGCCCGACAGAGATGGGATACGCAGTATTTT	CASSARQRWDTQYF
.	.	TRBJ1-1	TRBV19	TGTGCCAGTAGTGAGGGGGACCAGAACACTGAAGCTTTCTTT	CASSEGDQNTEAFF
.	.	TRBJ2-1	TRBV4-2	TGTGCCAGCAGCCCCCTCGCAGGCAGGGACAATGAGCAGTTCTTC	CASSPLAGRDNEQFF
.	.	TRBJ2-1	TRBV6-1	TGTGCCAGCAGTGAGGCGCCGAGCTCCTACAATGAGCAGTTCTTC	CASSEAPSSYNEQFF
.	.	TRBJ1-6	TRBV18	TGTGCCAGCTCACCACGGGGGGAGCATTCACCCCTCCACTTT	CASSPRGEHSPLHF
TRBD2	few	TRBJ2-5	TRBV7-9	TGTGCCAGCAGCTTCCCTAGCGGGGGGATTGGAGAGACCCAGTACTTC	CASSFPSGGIGETQYF
.	.	TRBJ1-3	TRBV4-1	TGCGCCAGCAGCCAAGACCACAACTCTGGAAACACCATATATTTT	CASSQDHNSGNTIYF
.	.	TRBJ2-1	TRBV7-3	TGTGCCAGCAGCCCTCAAGGGGCAGGGGGAGGCAATGAGCAGTTCTTC	CASSPQGAGGGNEQFF
.	.	TRBJ2-3	TRBV12-3/TRBV12-4	TGTGCCAGCAGTTTGGGAAGCACAGATACGCAGTATTTT	CASSLGSTDTQYF
.	.	TRBJ2-2	TRBV6-5	TGTGCCAGCAGTCGGACTACGGCGGTCGGGGAGCTGTTTTTT	CASSRTTAVGELFF
TRBD1	.	TRBJ1-2	TRBV10-3	TGTGCCATCAACCCCGGGACAGGGGACGCTGGCTACACCTTC	CAINPGTGDAGYTF
.	.	TRBJ2-7	TRBV6-5	TGTGCCAGCCGGAGGGACACCACGACGTACGAGCAGTACTTC	CASRRDTTTYEQYF
TRBD1	once	TRBJ2-7	TRBV3-1/TRBV3-2	TGTGCCAGCAGACCCGGGACAGGGGTCCACGAGCAGTACTTC	CASRPGTGVHEQYF
.	.	TRBJ1-2	TRBV5-1	TGCGCCAGCAGCTACGTCGGGGGTGGCTACACCTTC	CASSYVGGGYTF
.	.	TRBJ1-5	TRBV30	TGTGCCTGGAGTTTGGCCGGGGCGGGTCAGCCCCAGCATTTT	CAWSLAGAGQPQHF
.	.	TRBJ1-2	TRBV6-5	TGTGCCAGCAGACCCCGGGCGGGAGGTGGCTACACCTTC	CASRPRAGGGYTF
.	medium-sized	TRBJ1-1	TRBV27	TGTGCCAGCAGACGGGGTCAAGGGGAAGCTTTCTTT	CASRRGQGEAFF
.	.	TRBJ2-3	TRBV20-1	TGCAGTGCTTCCCACACAGATACGCAGTATTTT	CSASHTDTQYF
.	.	TRBJ2-5	TRBV7-9	TGTGCCAGCAGCTTAGCGAGACTAGTGGAGACCCAGTACTTC	CASSLARLVETQYF
TRBD1	.	TRBJ2-7	TRBV14	TGTGCCAGCAGCCAGCGGACAGGGGGAAGGGGGTCGGGAGAGCAGTACTTC	CASSQRTGGRGSGEQYF
.	.	TRBJ2-3	TRBV19	TGTGCCAGTAGGGCTAGCACAGATACGCAGTATTTT	CASRASTDTQYF